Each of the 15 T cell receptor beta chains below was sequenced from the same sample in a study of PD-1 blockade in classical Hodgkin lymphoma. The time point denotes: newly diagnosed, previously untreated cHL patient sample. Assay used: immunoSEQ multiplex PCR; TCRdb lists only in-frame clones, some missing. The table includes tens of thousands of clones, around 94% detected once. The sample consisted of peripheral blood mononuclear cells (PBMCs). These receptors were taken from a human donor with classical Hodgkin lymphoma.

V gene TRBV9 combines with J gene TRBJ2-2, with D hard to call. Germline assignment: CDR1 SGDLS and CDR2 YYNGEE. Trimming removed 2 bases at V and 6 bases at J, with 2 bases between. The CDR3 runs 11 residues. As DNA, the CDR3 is TGTGCCAGCAGCGTTTCCGGGGAGCTGTTTTTT. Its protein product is CASSVSGELFF.

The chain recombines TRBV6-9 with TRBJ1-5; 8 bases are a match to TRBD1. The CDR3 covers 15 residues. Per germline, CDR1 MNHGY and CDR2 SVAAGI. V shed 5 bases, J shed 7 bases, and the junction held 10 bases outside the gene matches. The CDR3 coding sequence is TGTGCCAGCAGTCAATTCAGGGGGCGAGAGCAGCCCCAGCATTTT. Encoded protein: CASSQFRGREQPQHF.

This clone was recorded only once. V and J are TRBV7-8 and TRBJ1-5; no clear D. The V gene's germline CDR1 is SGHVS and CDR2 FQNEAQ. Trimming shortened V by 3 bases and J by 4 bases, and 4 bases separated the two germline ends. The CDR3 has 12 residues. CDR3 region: CASSLYNQPQHF. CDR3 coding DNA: TGTGCCAGCAGCTTGTATAATCAGCCCCAGCATTTT.

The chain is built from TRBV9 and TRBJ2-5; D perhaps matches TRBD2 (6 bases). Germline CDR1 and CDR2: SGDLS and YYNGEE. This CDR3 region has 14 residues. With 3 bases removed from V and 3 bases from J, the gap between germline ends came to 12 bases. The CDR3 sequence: CASSDRDSKETQYF. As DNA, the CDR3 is TGTGCCAGCAGCGACCGGGACTCAAAAGAGACCCAGTACTTC.

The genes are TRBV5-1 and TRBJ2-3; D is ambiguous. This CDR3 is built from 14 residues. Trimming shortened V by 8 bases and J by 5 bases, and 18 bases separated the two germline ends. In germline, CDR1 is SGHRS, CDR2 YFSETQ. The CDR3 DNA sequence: TGCGCCAGTACCAGTCGTGGGCAAGGAGATACGCAGTATTTT. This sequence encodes CASTSRGQGDTQYF. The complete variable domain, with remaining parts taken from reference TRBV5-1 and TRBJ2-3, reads KAGVTQTPRYLIKTRGQQVTLSCSPISGHRSVSWYQQTPGQGLQFLFEYFSETQRNKGNFPGRFSGRQFSNSRSEMNVSTLELGDSALYLCASTSRGQGDTQYFGPGTRLTVL.

CDR3 sequence reads: CARAQGQGGRMNTEAFF. The CDR3, as DNA: TGTGCCAGAGCGCAAGGACAGGGGGGTCGGATGAACACTGAAGCTTTCTTT. The chain recombines TRBV25-1 with TRBJ1-1, with 10 bases that match TRBD1. CDR1 and CDR2 (germline): MGHDK, SYGVNS. The CDR3 consists of 17 residues. V lost 9 bases and J lost 0; bases outside the gene matches: 13.

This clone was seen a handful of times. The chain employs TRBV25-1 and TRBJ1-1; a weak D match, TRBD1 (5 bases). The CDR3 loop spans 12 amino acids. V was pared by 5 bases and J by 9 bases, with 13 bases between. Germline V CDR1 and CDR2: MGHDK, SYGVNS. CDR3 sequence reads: CASSPWGSQAFF. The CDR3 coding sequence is TGTGCCAGCAGTCCCTGGGGGTCTCAAGCTTTCTTT. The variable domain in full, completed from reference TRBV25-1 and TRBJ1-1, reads EADIYQTPRYLVIGTGKKITLECSQTMGHDKMYWYQQDPGMELHLIHYSYGVNSTEKGDLSSESTVSRIRTEHFPLTLESARPSHTSQYLCASSPWGSQAFFGQGTRLTVV.

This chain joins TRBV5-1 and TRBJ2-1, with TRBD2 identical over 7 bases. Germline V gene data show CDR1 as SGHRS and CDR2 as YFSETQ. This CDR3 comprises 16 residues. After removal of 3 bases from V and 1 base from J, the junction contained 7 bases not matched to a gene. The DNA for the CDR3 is TGCGCCAGCAGCTCGGGGGGAGCGGGATCCTACAATGAGCAGTTCTTC. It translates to CASSSGGAGSYNEQFF. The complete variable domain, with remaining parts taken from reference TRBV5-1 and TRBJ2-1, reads KAGVTQTPRYLIKTRGQQVTLSCSPISGHRSVSWYQQTPGQGLQFLFEYFSETQRNKGNFPGRFSGRQFSNSRSEMNVSTLELGDSALYLCASSSGGAGSYNEQFFGPGTRLTVL.

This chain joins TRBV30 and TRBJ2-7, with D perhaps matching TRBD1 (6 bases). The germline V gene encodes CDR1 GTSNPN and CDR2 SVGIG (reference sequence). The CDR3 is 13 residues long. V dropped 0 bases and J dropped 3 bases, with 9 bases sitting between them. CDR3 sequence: CAWSVARGYEQYF. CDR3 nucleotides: TGTGCCTGGAGTGTTGCCAGGGGCTACGAGCAGTACTTC.

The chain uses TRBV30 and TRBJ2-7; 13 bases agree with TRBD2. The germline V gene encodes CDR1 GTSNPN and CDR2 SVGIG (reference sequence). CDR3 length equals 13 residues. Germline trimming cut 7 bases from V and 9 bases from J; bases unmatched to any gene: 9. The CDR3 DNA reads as TGTGCCTCCTCACTAGCGGGAGGGCCACGGCAGTACTTC. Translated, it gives CASSLAGGPRQYF.

The CDR3 sequence is CASSFRRAGEQFF. DNA for the CDR3: TGTGCCAGCAGCTTTAGGAGGGCCGGTGAGCAGTTCTTC. The chain recombines TRBV11-2 with TRBJ2-1; D might be TRBD2 (6 bases). The CDR3 totals 13 residues. V was trimmed by 3 bases and J by 9 bases, leaving 12 bases between them. CDR1 SGHAT and CDR2 FQNNGV come from the germline V gene.

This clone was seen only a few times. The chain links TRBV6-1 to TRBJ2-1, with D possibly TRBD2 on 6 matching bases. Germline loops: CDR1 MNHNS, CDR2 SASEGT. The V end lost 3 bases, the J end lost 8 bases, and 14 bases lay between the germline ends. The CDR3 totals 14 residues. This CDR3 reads CASSESPSGDEQFF. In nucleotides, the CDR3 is TGTGCCAGCAGTGAGTCTCCCTCGGGGGATGAGCAGTTCTTC.

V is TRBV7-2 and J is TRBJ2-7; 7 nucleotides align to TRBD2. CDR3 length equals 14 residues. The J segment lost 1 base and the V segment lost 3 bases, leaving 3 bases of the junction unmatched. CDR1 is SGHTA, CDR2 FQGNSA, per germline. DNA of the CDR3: TGTGCCAGCAGCTTCGGGGGGAATTCCTACGAGCAGTACTTC. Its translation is CASSFGGNSYEQYF.

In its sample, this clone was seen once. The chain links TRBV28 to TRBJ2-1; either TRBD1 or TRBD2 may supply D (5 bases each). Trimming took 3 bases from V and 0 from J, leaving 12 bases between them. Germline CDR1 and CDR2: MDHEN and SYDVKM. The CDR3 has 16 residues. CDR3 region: CASSFLIGGSYNEQFF. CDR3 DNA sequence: TGTGCCAGCAGTTTTTTGATTGGGGGCTCCTACAATGAGCAGTTCTTC.

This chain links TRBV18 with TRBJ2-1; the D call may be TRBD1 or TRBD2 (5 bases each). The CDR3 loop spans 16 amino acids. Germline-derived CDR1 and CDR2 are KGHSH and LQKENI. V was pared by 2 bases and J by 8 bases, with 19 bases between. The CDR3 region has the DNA TGTGCCAGCTCACCATCCGGGACCTCAAATACCGATGAGCAGTTCTTC. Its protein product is CASSPSGTSNTDEQFF.